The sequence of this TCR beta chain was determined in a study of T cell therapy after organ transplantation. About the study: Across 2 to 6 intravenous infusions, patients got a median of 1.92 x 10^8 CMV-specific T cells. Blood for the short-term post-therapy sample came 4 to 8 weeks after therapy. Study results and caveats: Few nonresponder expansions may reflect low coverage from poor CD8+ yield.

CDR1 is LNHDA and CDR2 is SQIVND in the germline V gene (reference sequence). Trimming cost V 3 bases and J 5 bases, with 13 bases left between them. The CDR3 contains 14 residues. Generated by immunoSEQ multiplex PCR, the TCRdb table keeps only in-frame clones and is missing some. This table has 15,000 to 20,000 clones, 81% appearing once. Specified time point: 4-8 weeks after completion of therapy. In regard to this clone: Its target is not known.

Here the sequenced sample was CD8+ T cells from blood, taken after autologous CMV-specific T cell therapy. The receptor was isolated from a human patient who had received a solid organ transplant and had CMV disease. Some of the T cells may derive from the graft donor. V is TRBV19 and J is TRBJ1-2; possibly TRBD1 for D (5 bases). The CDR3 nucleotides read TGTGCCAGTAGTATGGGGACCAGCGGGTATGGCTACACCTTC. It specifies CASSMGTSGYGYTF.